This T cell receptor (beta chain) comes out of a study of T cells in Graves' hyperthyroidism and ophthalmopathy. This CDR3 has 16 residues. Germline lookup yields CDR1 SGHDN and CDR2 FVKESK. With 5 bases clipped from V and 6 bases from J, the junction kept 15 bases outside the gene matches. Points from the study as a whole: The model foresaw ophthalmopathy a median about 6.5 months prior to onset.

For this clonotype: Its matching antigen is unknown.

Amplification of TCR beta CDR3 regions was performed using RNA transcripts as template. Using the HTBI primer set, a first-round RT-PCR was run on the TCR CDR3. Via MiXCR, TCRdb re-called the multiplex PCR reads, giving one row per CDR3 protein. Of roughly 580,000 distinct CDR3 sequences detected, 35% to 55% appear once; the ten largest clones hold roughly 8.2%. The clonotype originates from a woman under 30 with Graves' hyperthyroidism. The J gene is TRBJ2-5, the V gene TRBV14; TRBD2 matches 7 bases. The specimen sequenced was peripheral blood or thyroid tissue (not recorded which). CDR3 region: CASSFSAGAVGKTQYF. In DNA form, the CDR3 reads TGTGCCAGCAGCTTTTCGGCGGGAGCGGTTGGGAAGACCCAGTACTTC. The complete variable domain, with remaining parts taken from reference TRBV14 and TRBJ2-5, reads EAGVTQFPSHSVIEKGQTVTLRCDPISGHDNLYWYRRVMGKEIKFLLHFVKESKQDESGMPNNRFLAERTGGTYSTLKVQPAELEDSGVYFCASSFSAGAVGKTQYFGPGTRLLVL.